A single sample gave rise to the 15 T cell receptor beta chains below, sequenced in a study of cytomegalovirus exposure and HLA in healthy donors. PCR primers comprised 60 Vbeta and 13 Jbeta primers. Repertoires were generated with immunoSEQ multiplex PCR, while TCRdb's copy carries only in-frame clones and drops some. This table holds tens of thousands of clones, roughly 78% found once. The sequenced sample was PBMCs. The receptors originated from a woman between 40 and 50 years old in good health and CMV-seropositive.

This clone came up a few times. The chain employs TRBV9 and TRBJ2-2; 10 bases match TRBD2. From germline, CDR1 is SGDLS and CDR2 YYNGEE. V shed 5 bases and J 3 bases; nucleotides not matched to a gene: 10. The CDR3 is 17 residues long. The DNA of the CDR3 is TGTGCCAGCAGTAGGCTAGCGGGAGTCAGGCACACCGGGGAGCTGTTTTTT. It specifies CASSRLAGVRHTGELFF.

The chain links TRBV29-1 to TRBJ1-4; the D gene is possibly TRBD1 (5 bases). V was cut by 6 bases and J by 3 bases, with 8 bases left in between. Germline V gene lookup returns CDR1 SQVTM and CDR2 ANQGSEA. The CDR3 sequence is 12 residues long. In DNA form, the CDR3 reads TGCAGCGTCAAACAGGCTAATGAAAAACTGTTTTTT. It is translated as CSVKQANEKLFF.

To note about this clone: The junction departs from the called germline gene at one end, perhaps through a read error. The chain recombines TRBV7-9 with TRBJ1-4; TRBD1 agrees at 9 bases. CDR1 and CDR2 (germline): SEHNR, FQNEAQ (reference sequence). CDR3 length: 14 amino acids. CDR3 region: CSSSLQGAREKLFF. In DNA, the CDR3 is TGTTCCAGCAGCCTACAGGGGGCCCGGGAAAAACTGTTTTTT.

J is TRBJ2-1 and V is TRBV1; the table's D call of TRBD2 was not tested on the DNA. TRBV1 represents a pseudogene. CDR3 length: 17 residues. The CDR3 DNA is TGCACCAGCAGCCTGACTGATGGACTAGCGGCTTGGGATGAGCAGTTCTTC. Amino acids: CTSSLTDGLAAWDEQFF.

The chain combines TRBV5-4 with TRBJ2-1, with D tentatively TRBD2 (6 bases). The CDR3 runs 15 residues. Deletions cut 0 bases from V and 6 bases from J, with 13 bases between. Per the germline V gene, CDR1 is SGHNT and CDR2 is YYREEE (reference sequence). The CDR3 nucleotides read TGTGCCAGCAGCTTGGACGGGAGTAATCTCAATGAGCAGTTCTTC. It codes for CASSLDGSNLNEQFF.

This chain uses TRBV2 with TRBJ2-2; weak D call: TRBD1 (5 bases). Germline V gene data show CDR1 as SNHLY and CDR2 as FYNNEI. The CDR3 extends over 13 amino acids. V lost 4 bases and J lost 5, with 8 bases in between. The CDR3 nucleotides read TGTGCCAGCAGTGTGGGGCCTACCGGGGAGCTGTTTTTT. Residues: CASSVGPTGELFF. The full variable domain, in which reference TRBV2 and TRBJ2-2 provide the parts outside the CDR3, is EPEVTQTPSHQVTQMGQEVILRCVPISNHLYFYWYRQILGQKVEFLVSFYNNEISEKSEIFDDQFSVERPDGSNFTLKIRSTKLEDSAMYFCASSVGPTGELFFGEGSRLTVL.

The gene calls are TRBV4-3 and TRBJ2-7; D may be TRBD2 (5 bases). This CDR3 comprises 16 residues. The V end lost 0 bases, the J end lost 0 bases, and 12 bases lay between the germline ends. CDR1 and CDR2 from the germline V gene are LGHNA and YSLEER. The chain's CDR3 is CASSQDMEARSYEQYF. CDR3 coding DNA: TGCGCCAGCAGCCAAGATATGGAGGCACGCTCCTACGAGCAGTACTTC.

The chain links TRBV7-2 to TRBJ2-7; the D gene is possibly TRBD2 (6 bases). This CDR3 spans 15 amino acids. Germline values: CDR1 SGHTA, CDR2 FQGNSA. With 5 bases removed from V and 6 bases from J, the gap between germline ends came to 20 bases. In nucleotides, the CDR3 is TGTGCCAGCAGCGGGATGGGGGGTGTGGAGGGCGAGCAGTACTTC. Translation gives CASSGMGGVEGEQYF.

V gene TRBV4-1 combines with J gene TRBJ2-2; D may be TRBD1 (6 bases). The V gene's germline CDR1 is MGHRA and CDR2 YSYEKL. The CDR3 loop spans 15 amino acids. Trimming took off 5 bases at V and 1 base at J, with 11 bases between the two ends. Written as DNA, the CDR3 is TGCGCCAGCAGCGCCTTACAGGGGAACACCGGGGAGCTGTTTTTT. It specifies CASSALQGNTGELFF.

The chain joins TRBV4-2 to TRBJ2-3, with a weak D call TRBD2 (7 bases). There are 17 residues in the CDR3. Germline CDR1 LGHNA, CDR2 YNFKEQ. V lost 4 bases and J 2 bases, leaving 19 bases between the germline ends. This chain's CDR3 is CASSLEVGGGSTDTQYF. The CDR3 coding sequence is TGTGCCAGCAGCCTCGAAGTGGGGGGGGGCTCCACAGATACGCAGTATTTT.

V is TRBV5-8 and J is TRBJ2-6; 7 positions agree with TRBD1. V lost 4 bases, J lost 1 base, and 5 bases stayed unmatched. The CDR3 spans 16 residues. From germline, CDR1 is SGHTS and CDR2 YDEGEE. CDR3 sequence (DNA): TGTGCCAGCAGCCGCCCGACAGGGTCTGGGGCCAACGTCCTGACTTTC. Amino acid sequence: CASSRPTGSGANVLTF.

This clone has a single count. The chain has TRBV7-8 and TRBJ2-4; 14 bases map to TRBD2. Unmatched junction bases numbered 3, after V lost 4 bases and J lost 1 base. The germline V gene has CDR1 SGHVS and CDR2 FQNEAQ. The CDR3 is made up of 17 amino acids. CDR3 DNA: TGTGCCAGCAGCTCGGGACTAGCGGGAGCTGCCAAAAACATTCAGTACTTC. This gives the protein CASSSGLAGAAKNIQYF.

The chain uses TRBV7-2 and TRBJ1-2, with TRBD1 matching over 9 bases. Germline V gene data show CDR1 as SGHTA and CDR2 as FQGNSA. The CDR3 runs 14 residues. J gave up 6 bases and V 5 bases, and 7 bases lay outside the gene matches. The CDR3 coding sequence is TGTGCCAGCAGCCGCCGGGGGACAGGGCATGGCTACACCTTC. Residues: CASSRRGTGHGYTF.

The chain recombines TRBV19 with TRBJ2-7; 7 nucleotides agree with TRBD1. Unmatched junction bases numbered 3, after V lost 1 base and J lost 6 bases. CDR3 length equals 13 residues. From germline, CDR1 is LNHDA and CDR2 SQIVND (reference sequence). In DNA, the CDR3 is TGTGCCAGTAGTATAGTCCCAGGGGGCGAGCAGTACTTC. This gives the protein CASSIVPGGEQYF. The complete variable domain, with remaining parts taken from reference TRBV19 and TRBJ2-7, reads DGGITQSPKYLFRKEGQNVTLSCEQNLNHDAMYWYRQDPGQGLRLIYYSQIVNDFQKGDIAEGYSVSREKKESFPLTVTSAQKNPTAFYLCASSIVPGGEQYFGPGTRLTVT.

CDR3 sequence: CASSLEGTSADTQYF. The CDR3 DNA reads as TGTGCCAGCAGCTTGGAAGGGACTAGCGCCGATACGCAGTATTTT. The V call is TRBV5-4, the J call TRBJ2-3; 10 nucleotides line up with TRBD2. V shed 0 bases and J 6 bases; nucleotides not matched to a gene: 4. Germline V CDR1 and CDR2: SGHNT, YYREEE (reference sequence). CDR3 length equals 15 residues.